One sample yielded the 21 T cell receptor beta chains listed below, sequenced in a study of blood T cell repertoires in COVID-19. Method: immunoSEQ multiplex PCR; TCRdb's copy keeps in-frame clones and lacks some. The sample holds more than 95,000 clones, about 89% seen once. The sample comprised peripheral blood. These receptors all come from a human donor in a cohort sampled during active COVID-19.

Only one count was recorded for this clone. The junction shows a germline mismatch at one end, possibly a read error. This same CDR3 is encoded by further DNA sequences in the sample. This sequence joins TRBV7-2 and TRBJ2-3; 8 bases are shared with TRBD2. From germline, CDR1 is SGHTA and CDR2 FQGNSA. This CDR3 contains 15 residues. In DNA form, the CDR3 reads TGTGCCAGCAGCTTAGGGGTAGCGGGAACAGATACACAGTATTTT. Its translation is CASSLGVAGTDTQYF.

J is TRBJ2-3 and V is TRBV4-1; 7 nucleotides match TRBD2. This CDR3 contains 16 residues. Germline loops: CDR1 MGHRA, CDR2 YSYEKL. Trimming cost V 3 bases and J 0 bases; bases outside gene matches: 6. The CDR3 DNA reads as TGCGCCAGCAGCCACCCGGCTAGCGGAAGCACAGATACGCAGTATTTT. As protein: CASSHPASGSTDTQYF.

This clone is judged medium-sized (0.01 to 0.1%). V usage is TRBV4-3 and J usage is TRBJ2-1; D is ambiguous. The V end was cut by 0 bases, the J end by 7 bases, with 10 bases between. Germline loops: CDR1 LGHNA, CDR2 YSLEER. The CDR3 length is 14 residues. The CDR3 DNA is TGCGCCAGCAGCCAAGACACTCAGGAAAATGAGCAGTTCTTC. It specifies CASSQDTQENEQFF.

V and J are TRBV5-6 and TRBJ1-2, with TRBD1 identical over 7 bases. This CDR3 contains 13 residues. V lost 1 base, J lost 8 bases, and 5 bases stayed unmatched. Germline lookup yields CDR1 SGHDT and CDR2 YYEEEE. The CDR3 coding sequence is TGTGCCAGCAGCTTGTCCCCAGGGGGAGGCTACACCTTC. Protein product: CASSLSPGGGYTF.

The rearrangement links TRBV19 to TRBJ1-1; 10 bases agree with TRBD1. This CDR3 comprises 14 residues. Germline loops: CDR1 LNHDA, CDR2 SQIVND (reference sequence). V dropped 7 bases and J dropped 3; count of bases not matched to a gene: 5. Here the CDR3 DNA reads TGTGCCAGTACCCAGACAGGGGGCGACACTGAAGCTTTCTTT. Translation: CASTQTGGDTEAFF.

The J gene is TRBJ2-7, the V gene TRBV11-3; 8 positions agree with TRBD1. Germline assignment: CDR1 SGHNT and CDR2 YENEEA. The CDR3 spans 15 residues. Trimming cost V 3 bases and J 0 bases; bases outside gene matches: 4. The CDR3 nucleotides are TGTGCCAGCAGCTTCTCTGGGACAGGCTCCTACGAGCAGTACTTC. This encodes CASSFSGTGSYEQYF.

The V and J genes are TRBV25-1 and TRBJ2-1; 8 bases are a match to TRBD2. From germline, CDR1 is MGHDK and CDR2 SYGVNS. This CDR3 has 14 residues. V dropped 4 bases and J dropped 10; count of bases not matched to a gene: 9. The CDR3 DNA reads as TGTGCCAGCAGTGGCTCCGGACTAGCTTACGAGCAGTTCTTC. Protein: CASSGSGLAYEQFF.

This sequence joins TRBV28 and TRBJ1-2, with D possibly TRBD1 on 6 matching bases. CDR3 length: 15 amino acids. The germline CDR1 and CDR2 sequences are MDHEN and SYDVKM. Trimming took 2 bases from V and 3 from J, leaving 13 bases between them. CDR3 region: CASSLGVGQHYGYTF. The CDR3 DNA follows: TGTGCCAGCAGTTTAGGCGTTGGACAGCACTATGGCTACACCTTC.

V and J are TRBV7-9 and TRBJ1-4, with D hard to call. With 5 bases removed from V and 8 bases from J, the gap between germline ends came to 12 bases. Germline lookup yields CDR1 SEHNR and CDR2 FQNEAQ (reference sequence). CDR3 length equals 13 residues. The CDR3 sequence is CASSPSSREKLFF. Written as DNA, the CDR3 is TGTGCCAGCAGCCCGAGTTCAAGAGAAAAACTGTTTTTT.

The chain recombines TRBV4-2 with TRBJ1-3, with a tentative D call TRBD1 (6 bases). Trimming took off 1 base at V and 6 bases at J, with 13 bases between the two ends. Germline assignment: CDR1 LGHNA and CDR2 YNFKEQ. The CDR3 totals 15 residues. In nucleotides, the CDR3 is TGTGCCAGCAGCCAAGTAGCGCAGGGGATAAACACCATATATTTT. Translated, it gives CASSQVAQGINTIYF.

V is TRBV5-1 and J is TRBJ2-1; 8 bases line up with TRBD2. Trimming cost V 1 base and J 7 bases; bases outside gene matches: 10. The V gene's germline CDR1 is SGHRS and CDR2 YFSETQ. The CDR3 loop spans 16 amino acids. The CDR3 nucleotides read TGCGCCAGCAGCTTGCGTTTAGCGGGAAAATTGAATGAGCAGTTCTTC. Residues: CASSLRLAGKLNEQFF.

The chain couples TRBV6-2 or TRBV6-3 to TRBJ2-5; 8 bases agree with TRBD2. This CDR3 has 14 amino acids. Germline-derived CDR1 and CDR2 are MNHEY and SVGEGT. V shed 2 bases and J 5 bases; nucleotides not matched to a gene: 4. The CDR3 region is CASSYSGGGETQYF. In DNA, the CDR3 is TGTGCCAGCAGTTACAGCGGGGGTGGGGAGACCCAGTACTTC.

In regard to this clone: One end of the junction varies from germline; a read error may be responsible. The chain recombines TRBV24-1 with TRBJ2-7; 7 bases align to TRBD1. The CDR3 totals 13 residues. The germline CDR1 and CDR2 sequences are KGHDR and SFDVKD. Written as DNA, the CDR3 is TGTGCCGCCAGTGATTTGAACAGGGGCGAGCAGTACTTC. Translated, it gives CAASDLNRGEQYF.

This chain uses TRBV7-7 with TRBJ2-2; 11 bases map to TRBD2. The CDR3 has 16 amino acids. Germline trimming cut 6 bases from V and 4 bases from J; bases unmatched to any gene: 7. Germline lookup yields CDR1 SSHAT and CDR2 FNYEAQ (reference sequence). CDR3 nucleotide sequence: TGTGCCAGCAGAAATACTAGCGGGAGAGGCACCGGGGAGCTGTTTTTT. It specifies CASRNTSGRGTGELFF. Full variable domain (rest looked up from reference TRBV7-7 and TRBJ2-2): GAGVSQSPRYKVTKRGQDVTLRCDPISSHATLYWYQQALGQGPEFLTYFNYEAQPDKSGLPSDRFSAERPEGSISTLTIQRTEQRDSAMYRCASRNTSGRGTGELFFGEGSRLTVL.

The chain uses TRBV19 and TRBJ1-5, with D perhaps matching TRBD1 (6 bases). CDR1 and CDR2 (germline): LNHDA, SQIVND (reference sequence). V was clipped by 6 bases and J by 7 bases, with 16 bases between them. The CDR3 consists of 14 residues. The CDR3 here is CASRDLQGRQPQHF. In nucleotides, the CDR3 is TGTGCCAGTAGAGACTTACAGGGCCGGCAGCCCCAGCATTTT.

The chain couples TRBV7-8 to TRBJ1-2; perhaps TRBD1 as D (5 bases). The V end lost 2 bases, the J end lost 3 bases, and 13 bases lay between the germline ends. This CDR3 is built from 15 residues. Germline assignment: CDR1 SGHVS and CDR2 FQNEAQ. CDR3 amino acids: CASSLKSGIHYGYTF. CDR3 nucleotide sequence: TGTGCCAGCAGCTTAAAGTCAGGGATACACTATGGCTACACCTTC.

The chain couples TRBV4-2 to TRBJ2-1; 10 nucleotides match TRBD2. Germline values: CDR1 LGHNA, CDR2 YNFKEQ. This CDR3 contains 15 residues. Trimming cost V 4 bases and J 5 bases; bases outside gene matches: 5. This CDR3 is CASSLGLAKNNEQFF. CDR3 DNA: TGTGCCAGCAGCCTGGGACTAGCGAAGAACAATGAGCAGTTCTTC.

In regard to this clone: The junction departs from the called germline gene at one end, perhaps through a read error. The V gene is TRBV18, the J gene TRBJ1-2, with D unclear. The V gene's germline CDR1 is KGHSH and CDR2 LQKENI. This CDR3 is 14 amino acids long. The DNA of the CDR3 is TGTGCCAGCTCGCCACTAGGGAGTGTCGATGGCTACACCTTC. Translating gives CASSPLGSVDGYTF.

The V gene is TRBV7-3, the J gene TRBJ2-3; 8 bases line up with TRBD2. The germline gives CDR1 SGHTA, CDR2 FQGTGA. V lost 5 bases to trimming and J lost 4 bases; unmatched junction nucleotides: 8. The CDR3 totals 15 residues. For the CDR3, the DNA is TGTGCCAGCAGCCTTAGCGGGGCCCGGGCAGATACGCAGTATTTT. Translating it yields CASSLSGARADTQYF.

This chain connects TRBV10-3 to TRBJ2-7; D is possibly TRBD2 (5 bases). CDR1 is ENHRY, CDR2 SYGVKD, per germline. Trimming took off 11 bases at V and 4 bases at J, with 24 bases between the two ends. The CDR3 is 15 residues long. The CDR3 reads CAAQEVGLVAYEQYF. CDR3 nucleotides: TGTGCCGCCCAGGAGGTGGGTCTGGTGGCTTACGAGCAGTACTTC.

In this sample, this clone turned up once. This chain uses TRBV6-2 or TRBV6-3 with TRBJ2-3, with TRBD2 identical over 11 bases. Germline V gene data show CDR1 as MNHEY and CDR2 as SVGEGT. Trimming removed 2 bases from V and 6 bases from J; junction bases left unmatched: 16. CDR3 length equals 19 residues. CDR3 DNA sequence: TGTGCCAGCAGTTACCTAGCGGGGGGAGAGGAGTCTTTCTTGGATACGCAGTATTTT. Protein sequence: CASSYLAGGEESFLDTQYF.